This T cell receptor beta chain was captured by sequencing in a study of blood T cell repertoires in COVID-19. Looking at the study overall: COVID-19 samples collected from the United States, Italy and Spain covered acute and convalescent phases.

Study processing details: Nucleated cell counts were estimated from reference gene primer amplification. The method was immunoSEQ multiplex PCR; TCRdb's version includes in-frame clones alone and lacks a portion of them. Clonal size and the V and J genes are those of that table, whereas D and trimming came from the DNA. The sample comprises around 39,000 clones, more than 65% of which are singletons, and 25% to 30% rests with the top ten. The CDR3 has 14 residues. Deletions cut 2 bases from V and 5 bases from J, with 12 bases between. Germline V gene sequence: CDR1 SGHVS, CDR2 FQNEAQ. The chain joins TRBV7-8 to TRBJ1-2; D is possibly TRBD1 (6 bases). The sample consisted of peripheral blood. The source is an elderly man with active or convalescent COVID-19. The CDR3 DNA is TGTGCCAGCAGCTTATCTGAGGGGGGGTATGGCTACACCTTC. Amino acids: CASSLSEGGYGYTF.